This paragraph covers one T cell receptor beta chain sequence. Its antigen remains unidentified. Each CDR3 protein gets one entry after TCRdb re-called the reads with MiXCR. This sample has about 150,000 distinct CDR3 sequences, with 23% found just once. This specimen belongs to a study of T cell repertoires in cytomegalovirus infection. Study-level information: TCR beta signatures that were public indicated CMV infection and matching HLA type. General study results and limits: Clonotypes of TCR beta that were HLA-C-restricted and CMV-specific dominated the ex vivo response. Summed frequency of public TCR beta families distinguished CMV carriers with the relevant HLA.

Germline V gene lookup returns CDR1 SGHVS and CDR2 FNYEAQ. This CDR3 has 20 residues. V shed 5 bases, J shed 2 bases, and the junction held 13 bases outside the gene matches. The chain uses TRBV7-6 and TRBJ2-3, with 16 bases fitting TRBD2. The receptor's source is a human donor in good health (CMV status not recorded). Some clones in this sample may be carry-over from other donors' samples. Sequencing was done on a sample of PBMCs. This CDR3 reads CASSARGGLAGGLPTDTQYF. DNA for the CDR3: TGTGCCAGCAGCGCCCGGGGGGGACTAGCGGGGGGGCTTCCCACAGATACGCAGTATTTT.